One T cell receptor beta chain is described in this entry. The target antigen is unknown. The CDR3 is made up of 13 amino acids. Deletions cut 7 bases from V and 3 bases from J, with 12 bases between. CD25-based Treg depletion was applied to purified naive CD4+ T cells. The study's findings and limits: Tumor Tregs overlapped most with tumor, then blood, naive CD4+ cells.

Constant-region reverse primers amplified full-length variable regions, followed by semi-nested Nested Universal Primer A PCR. MiXCR, applied by TCRdb to the 5' RACE reads, yields one record per CDR3 protein. The sample consists of roughly 4,900 distinct CDR3 sequences, around three quarters of them appearing once. The sequenced sample was naive CD4+ T cells sorted from blood. The subset is: naive CD4+ T cells, CD4+CD45RA+CD25-. The gene calls are TRBV12-3 or TRBV12-4 and TRBJ1-1, with a tentative D call TRBD1 (5 bases). The sequence derives from a female donor with breast cancer. CDR3 residues: CASTPRQYTEAFF. DNA of the CDR3: TGTGCCAGCACCCCCCGACAGTACACTGAAGCTTTCTTT.